The 21 T cell receptor beta chains listed next were all sequenced from one sample in a study of T cells after yellow fever vaccination (dated by TCRdb to the late 2010s). The sample's treatment or condition label, decoded: live attenuated yellow fever vaccine strain. The library was made by 5' RACE. The reads were generated on an Illumina HiSeq 2500. TCRdb took the public reads, trimmed them with fastp at Q25, ran MiXCR for clone calling and kept in-frame beta chains. Rows with a matching CDR3 protein are joined into one entry that keeps the most common DNA and genes. This sample holds approximately 260,000 distinct CDR3 sequences; approximately 13% were observed only once. The ten largest clones capture 0.4% to 0.55% of the sample. The source material was CD4+ T cells sorted from PBMCs, sampled 45 days after the yellow fever booster vaccination. All receptors come from a man younger than 45 who received the YFV17D yellow fever vaccine.

This chain links TRBV23-1 with TRBJ2-2, with D possibly matching TRBD2 (6 bases). TRBV23-1 is treated as an ORF (open reading frame) with a function not yet certain. V lost 2 bases and J lost 9, with 10 bases in between. The CDR3 contains 13 residues. The CDR3 DNA is TGCGCCAGCAGTCAAGTGGGGGGACGGGAGCTGTTTTTT. This codes for CASSQVGGRELFF.

This clonotype was counted many times. This chain connects TRBV28 to TRBJ2-7, with D uncertain. V lost 2 bases to trimming and J lost 6 bases, with 5 bases between them. The CDR3 has 11 amino acids. Germline values: CDR1 MDHEN, CDR2 SYDVKM. The CDR3 coding sequence is TGTGCCAGCAGTTTACGTTCCGAGCAGTACTTC. This gives the protein CASSLRSEQYF. Looking up the rest from reference TRBV28 and TRBJ2-7 gives the full variable domain: DVKVTQSSRYLVKRTGEKVFLECVQDMDHENMFWYRQDPGLGLRLIYFSYDVKMKEKGDIPEGYSVSREKKERFSLILESASTNQTSMYLCASSLRSEQYFGPGTRLTVT.

V usage is TRBV5-1 and J usage is TRBJ2-5; D gene ambiguous. Germline CDR1 and CDR2: SGHRS and YFSETQ. The CDR3 is 14 amino acids. The V and J ends lost 4 bases and 5 bases respectively, with 15 bases between them. The CDR3 nucleotides are TGCGCCAGCAGCCCCCGGGCCCACCGGGAGACCCAGTACTTC. Amino acid sequence: CASSPRAHRETQYF.

This clonotype was seen more than once but under ten times. The V gene is TRBV15, the J gene TRBJ2-1; D unresolved. Germline lookup yields CDR1 LNHNV and CDR2 YYDKDF (reference sequence). Trimming removed 0 bases from V and 6 bases from J, with 6 bases in between. The CDR3 spans 13 residues. The CDR3 protein is CATSREDLNEQFF. CDR3 DNA: TGTGCCACCAGCAGAGAGGATCTCAATGAGCAGTTCTTC.

The J gene is TRBJ1-2, the V gene TRBV18; D uncertain. The CDR3 extends over 12 amino acids. CDR1 and CDR2 (germline): KGHSH, LQKENI. Trimming took 3 bases from V and 4 from J, leaving 6 bases between them. The CDR3 region has the DNA TGTGCCAGCTCACCGGACGGCTATGGCTACACCTTC. Translating gives CASSPDGYGYTF. The full variable domain, its missing parts supplied by reference TRBV18 and TRBJ1-2, is NAGVMQNPRHLVRRRGQEARLRCSPMKGHSHVYWYRQLPEEGLKFMVYLQKENIIDESGMPKERFSAEFPKEGPSILRIQQVVRGDSAAYFCASSPDGYGYTFGSGTRLTVV.

This clonotype was seen only a few times. The chain employs TRBV7-6 and TRBJ2-1; TRBD2 aligns across 11 bases. Trimming removed 6 bases from V and 2 bases from J; junction bases left unmatched: 3. CDR3 length: 15 amino acids. The germline CDR1 and CDR2 sequences are SGHVS and FNYEAQ. CDR3 amino acids: CASRGGLAAYNEQFF. The CDR3 DNA sequence: TGTGCCAGCAGAGGGGGACTAGCGGCCTACAATGAGCAGTTCTTC.

This clonotype was detected only a few times. The rearrangement links TRBV12-3 or TRBV12-4 to TRBJ2-3; the D is unclear. The CDR3 consists of 12 residues. Between the trimmed V and J ends, which lost 10 bases and 4 bases, there was a span of 12 bases. The DNA for the CDR3 is TGTGCCACCAACCACGGGCCAGATACGCAGTATTTT. This translates into CATNHGPDTQYF.

V gene TRBV6-5 combines with J gene TRBJ2-5; the match to TRBD1 covers 11 bases. Germline CDR1 and CDR2: MNHEY and SVGAGI. The CDR3 length is 14 residues. V was clipped by 4 bases and J by 5 bases; unmatched bases: 3. The CDR3 DNA follows: TGTGCCAGCAGTTGGACAGGGGGCCTGGAGACCCAGTACTTC. As protein: CASSWTGGLETQYF.

This clonotype was detected many times. The V call is TRBV20-1, the J call TRBJ2-5, with D possibly matching TRBD2 (5 bases). V lost 6 bases to trimming and J lost 5 bases, with 16 bases between them. The germline V gene encodes CDR1 DFQATT and CDR2 SNEGSKA (reference sequence). CDR3 length: 13 amino acids. CDR3 nucleotide sequence: TGCAGTGCCCGAGGGCCTCTGGGGGAGACCCAGTACTTC. Protein product: CSARGPLGETQYF.

Only a few counts were recorded for this clonotype. The CDR3 does not close with the conserved phenylalanine or tryptophan, likely indicating a read error. It is unclear where the CDR3 begins or ends on the DNA, so no DNA is shown, and the CDR3 is as TCRdb lists it. The chain joins TRBV12-3 or TRBV12-4 to TRBJ2-3; the table gives TRBD1 as D, unverified against the DNA. Including both end residues, the CDR3 is 8 amino acids long. CDR3 amino acids: CASSPPQL.

This chain uses TRBV20-1 with TRBJ2-1, with TRBD2 identical over 10 bases. From germline, CDR1 is DFQATT and CDR2 SNEGSKA (reference sequence). After removal of 2 bases from V and 4 bases from J, the junction contained 11 bases not matched to a gene. This CDR3 is built from 17 residues. The CDR3 bases are TGCAGTGCTAGATATTCTAGCGGGAGTGTGGGTTACAATGAGCAGTTCTTC. Its translation is CSARYSSGSVGYNEQFF.

This clonotype was found a few times. The chain links TRBV20-1 to TRBJ1-1; D gene uncertain. The CDR3 has 11 amino acids. V was cut by 5 bases and J by 1 base, with 5 bases left in between. Germline CDR1 reads DFQATT; CDR2 reads SNEGSKA (reference sequence). This CDR3 is CSAVRNTEAFF. CDR3 nucleotides: TGCAGTGCTGTCAGGAACACTGAAGCTTTCTTT.

This clonotype was recorded a few times. The chain recombines TRBV27 with TRBJ2-3; D remains unclear. V was trimmed by 10 bases and J by 1 base, leaving 15 bases between them. This CDR3 region has 14 residues. Germline assignment: CDR1 MNHEY and CDR2 SMNVEV (reference sequence). The CDR3 spells CATSMWEGTDTQYF. As DNA, the CDR3 is TGTGCCACCTCGATGTGGGAAGGCACAGATACGCAGTATTTT.

This chain connects TRBV12-3 or TRBV12-4 to TRBJ1-5; no clear D gene. This CDR3 has 13 amino acids. The germline V and J ends were trimmed by 6 bases and 0 bases, with 6 bases remaining between them. The CDR3 DNA is TGTGCCAGCAGACCGAATAGCAATCAGCCCCAGCATTTT. As protein: CASRPNSNQPQHF.

This clonotype was seen at least ten times. V usage is TRBV5-1 and J usage is TRBJ2-3; 8 bases are a match to TRBD2. The V gene end was trimmed by 6 bases and the J gene end by 2 bases; junction bases not matched to a gene: 8. Germline lookup yields CDR1 SGHRS and CDR2 YFSETQ. This CDR3 is 15 amino acids long. CDR3 sequence reads: CASTGDSGATDTQYF. The CDR3 coding sequence is TGCGCCAGCACCGGAGATAGCGGGGCCACAGATACGCAGTATTTT.

This clonotype has at least ten counts. V and J are TRBV4-3 and TRBJ2-1; D is perhaps TRBD2 (5 bases). The germline V gene encodes CDR1 LGHNA and CDR2 YSLEER. Trimming pared 0 bases from V and 1 base from J, leaving 7 bases between. The CDR3 contains 15 residues. The CDR3 sequence is CASSQDSGSYNEQFF. CDR3 nucleotides: TGCGCCAGCAGCCAAGATTCGGGATCCTACAATGAGCAGTTCTTC.

This chain uses TRBV6-2 or TRBV6-3 with TRBJ1-5, with a possible D match to TRBD1 (5 bases). Trimming removed 6 bases at V and 6 bases at J, with 15 bases between. This CDR3 spans 14 amino acids. Germline loops: CDR1 MNHEY, CDR2 SVGEGT. For the CDR3, the DNA is TGTGCCAGCAGAGGGACGGGGGTGGGTCAGCCCCAGCATTTT. Protein product: CASRGTGVGQPQHF.

Ten or more counts support this clonotype. This sequence joins TRBV9 and TRBJ2-7; no firm D call. Deletions cut 4 bases from V and 5 bases from J, with 13 bases between. Germline CDR1 SGDLS, CDR2 YYNGEE. CDR3 length equals 13 residues. The CDR3 coding sequence is TGTGCCAGCAGCCCCCAGGACGGAGACGAGCAGTACTTC. It encodes CASSPQDGDEQYF.

This clonotype was detected ten times or more. The gene calls are TRBV29-1 and TRBJ2-5; D call uncertain. Trimming took off 4 bases at V and 3 bases at J, with 3 bases between the two ends. The CDR3 runs to 10 residues. Germline CDR1 is SQVTM and CDR2 is ANQGSEA. The CDR3 sequence: CSVGEETQYF. The CDR3, as DNA: TGCAGCGTTGGGGAAGAGACCCAGTACTTC.

The rearrangement links TRBV7-2 to TRBJ2-4; D gene uncertain. Germline CDR1 SGHTA, CDR2 FQGNSA. The CDR3 runs 15 residues. The V gene lost 1 base and the J gene lost 1 base, with 8 bases spanning the gap. CDR3 bases: TGTGCCAGCAGCTTAGTAGGGTTTGCCAAAAACATTCAGTACTTC. It specifies CASSLVGFAKNIQYF. The whole variable domain, remainder taken from reference TRBV7-2 and TRBJ2-4, is GAGVSQSPSNKVTEKGKDVELRCDPISGHTALYWYRQSLGQGLEFLIYFQGNSAPDKSGLPSDRFSAERTGGSVSTLTIQRTQQEDSAVYLCASSLVGFAKNIQYFGAGTRLSVL.

This clonotype was observed a few times. CDR3 DNA: TGCAGCGGGGGGACAGGGATAAGCGAAAAACTGTTTTTT. This sequence encodes CSGGTGISEKLFF. This chain uses TRBV29-1 with TRBJ1-4; TRBD1 aligns across 9 bases. The CDR3 is 13 amino acids. The V segment lost 7 bases and the J segment 8 bases; nucleotides outside the gene matches: 8. The germline CDR1 and CDR2 sequences are SQVTM and ANQGSEA.